Shown below are 20 T cell receptor beta chains from a single sample sequenced in a study of response to subunit inactivated influenza vaccine. Each CDR3 protein gets one entry after TCRdb re-called the RT-PCR reads with MiXCR. The sample shows hundreds of thousands of distinct CDR3 sequences, 13% to 15% of them seen only once. The material sequenced was PBMCs from blood, taken 14 to 15 days before vaccination. These TCRs come from a man between 45 and 60 years old who received an inactivated influenza vaccine.

J is TRBJ2-1 and V is TRBV24-1; 8 bases are shared with TRBD2. The CDR3 spans 17 residues. The V gene end was trimmed by 2 bases and the J gene end by 4 bases; junction bases not matched to a gene: 9. In germline, CDR1 is KGHDR, CDR2 SFDVKD. The CDR3 DNA reads TGTGCCACCAGTGATTCGAGTAGCGGGGTTCTTTACAATGAGCAGTTCTTC. This translates into CATSDSSSGVLYNEQFF.

The chain joins TRBV29-1 to TRBJ2-3; possibly TRBD1 or TRBD2 for D (5 bases each). The germline V gene has CDR1 SQVTM and CDR2 ANQGSEA. Trimming removed 4 bases at V and 1 base at J, with 9 bases between. This CDR3 is built from 13 residues. The CDR3 DNA reads as TGCAGCGTTGCCCGGGACGGCACAGATACGCAGTATTTT. This encodes CSVARDGTDTQYF.

The J gene is TRBJ2-3, the V gene TRBV9; TRBD2 matches 12 bases. Germline V CDR1 and CDR2: SGDLS, YYNGEE. Trimming removed 3 bases from V and 7 bases from J; junction bases left unmatched: 6. The CDR3 loop spans 15 amino acids. Written as DNA, the CDR3 is TGTGCCAGCAGCGACGGACTAGCGGGACCACATACGCAGTATTTT. Its protein product is CASSDGLAGPHTQYF. The complete variable domain, with remaining parts taken from reference TRBV9 and TRBJ2-3, reads DSGVTQTPKHLITATGQRVTLRCSPRSGDLSVYWYQQSLDQGLQFLIQYYNGEERAKGNILERFSAQQFPDLHSELNLSSLELGDSALYFCASSDGLAGPHTQYFGPGTRLTVL.

V is TRBV6-5 and J is TRBJ2-2; 9 nucleotides line up with TRBD1. Germline V gives CDR1 MNHEY, CDR2 SVGAGI. V gave up 1 base and J gave up 4 bases; unmatched junction bases: 4. This CDR3 is 16 amino acids long. In nucleotides, the CDR3 is TGTGCCAGCAGTTACTGGGACAGGGTGGTCACCGGGGAGCTGTTTTTT. Amino acid sequence: CASSYWDRVVTGELFF.

At least ten counts were recorded for this clonotype. The CDR3 DNA reads TGTGCCAGCAGCCATCGGGGGAATGAAAAACTGTTTTTT. This gives the protein CASSHRGNEKLFF. The rearrangement joins TRBV3-1 to TRBJ1-4, with D perhaps TRBD1 (5 bases). Germline values: CDR1 LGHDT, CDR2 YNNKEL (reference sequence). The CDR3 length is 13 residues. V lost 3 bases and J 5 bases, leaving 7 bases between the germline ends.

This clonotype was observed a few times. The chain is built from TRBV20-1 and TRBJ1-5; 8 bases agree with TRBD1. Germline assignment: CDR1 DFQATT and CDR2 SNEGSKA (reference sequence). Trimming at V came to 3 bases and at J to 3 bases, leaving 7 bases not matched to a gene. The CDR3 loop spans 15 amino acids. CDR3: CSARDREYSNQPQHF. The DNA for the CDR3 is TGCAGTGCTAGGGACAGGGAATATTCCAATCAGCCCCAGCATTTT.

In its sample, this clonotype was seen many times. CDR3 sequence: CAISETPLINTGELFF. CDR3 DNA sequence: TGTGCCATCAGTGAGACCCCTCTGATTAACACCGGGGAGCTGTTTTTT. The chain uses TRBV10-3 and TRBJ2-2; D call uncertain. The germline V and J ends were trimmed by 2 bases and 2 bases, with 12 bases remaining between them. The CDR3 length is 16 residues. Germline-derived CDR1 and CDR2 are ENHRY and SYGVKD.

There are a few counts of this clonotype. This chain connects TRBV10-3 to TRBJ2-5; D gene uncertain. The V gene's germline CDR1 is ENHRY and CDR2 SYGVKD. This CDR3 has 15 amino acids. Trimming removed 4 bases from V and 1 base from J, with 13 bases in between. The CDR3 DNA follows: TGTGCCATCAGTGGGCACAAAACCCTCCAAGAGACCCAGTACTTC. It translates to CAISGHKTLQETQYF.

This clonotype appeared many times. The chain links TRBV21-1 to TRBJ2-2; the D segment call TRBD1 is taken from the table without a DNA check. TRBV21-1 is marked as a pseudogene. The CDR3 extends over 15 amino acids. The CDR3 sequence is CASSLRGLDTGELFF. The CDR3 region has the DNA TGTGCCAGCAGCCTCCGGGGTCTTGACACCGGGGAGCTGTTTTTT.

This clonotype has at least ten counts. The V and J genes are TRBV4-1 and TRBJ2-1; D may correspond to TRBD1 or TRBD2 (5 bases each). Per germline, CDR1 MGHRA and CDR2 YSYEKL. Trimming cost V 1 base and J 1 base, with 8 bases left between them. This CDR3 has 15 residues. CDR3 residues: CASSQVGASYNEQFF. In DNA, the CDR3 is TGCGCCAGCAGCCAAGTCGGGGCTTCCTACAATGAGCAGTTCTTC.

This clonotype was seen only a few times. V usage is TRBV24-1 and J usage is TRBJ1-1; a possible D gene is TRBD1 (5 bases). The ends were cut back, 4 bases at V and 6 bases at J, with 8 bases in the middle. The CDR3 has 12 amino acids. Germline V lookup: CDR1 KGHDR, CDR2 SFDVKD. CDR3 nucleotide sequence: TGTGCCACCAGTGACGGGGGACCTGAAGCTTTCTTT. This sequence encodes CATSDGGPEAFF.

This clonotype has only a few counts. V gene TRBV12-3 or TRBV12-4 combines with J gene TRBJ1-2; TRBD1 matches 11 bases. J gave up 1 base and V 7 bases, and 8 bases lay outside the gene matches. The CDR3 is made up of 16 amino acids. The CDR3 loop is CASTRRDRGVNYGYTF. Written as DNA, the CDR3 is TGTGCCAGCACCCGGAGGGACAGGGGGGTTAACTATGGCTACACCTTC.

A few counts support this clonotype. This chain uses TRBV6-2 or TRBV6-3 with TRBJ1-5; the D gene is possibly TRBD1 (5 bases). The CDR3 consists of 15 residues. Germline-derived CDR1 and CDR2 are MNHEY and SVGEGT. The V gene lost 2 bases and the J gene lost 4 bases, with 12 bases spanning the gap. As DNA, the CDR3 is TGTGCCAGCAGTTACCCCGGGACTACGAATCAGCCCCAGCATTTT. Translated: CASSYPGTTNQPQHF.

The CDR3 nucleotides read TGCAGTGCTCACTCAGGGGACGTGGCTGGAAACACCATATATTTT. It is translated as CSAHSGDVAGNTIYF. This chain connects TRBV20-1 to TRBJ1-3; D perhaps matches TRBD1 (6 bases). V was trimmed by 5 bases and J by 2 bases, leaving 16 bases between them. The CDR3 has 15 amino acids. The V gene's germline CDR1 is DFQATT and CDR2 SNEGSKA (reference sequence).

This clonotype was found many times. The chain links TRBV29-1 to TRBJ2-1; 7 bases align to TRBD1. The CDR3 runs to 14 residues. V lost 6 bases and J lost 0; bases outside the gene matches: 5. In germline, CDR1 is SQVTM, CDR2 ANQGSEA. The CDR3 region is CSVLTGRSYNEQFF. As DNA, the CDR3 is TGCAGCGTCCTGACAGGGCGCTCCTACAATGAGCAGTTCTTC.

This clonotype was counted only a few times. In DNA, the CDR3 is TGTGCCAGCAGCTTAAGGGGGCTCGAGACGGCTGAGCAGTTCTTC. Protein product: CASSLRGLETAEQFF. V gene TRBV7-9 combines with J gene TRBJ2-1, with 7 bases that match TRBD1. The germline CDR1 and CDR2 sequences are SEHNR and FQNEAQ (reference sequence). J gave up 9 bases and V 2 bases, and 10 bases lay outside the gene matches. CDR3 size: 15 residues.

The J gene is TRBJ2-3, the V gene TRBV15, with D perhaps matching TRBD1 (5 bases). Germline V gene sequence: CDR1 LNHNV, CDR2 YYDKDF (reference sequence). Trimming took 2 bases from V and 4 from J, leaving 16 bases between them. The CDR3 is 16 residues long. DNA for the CDR3: TGTGCCACCAGCAGATACAGGTTGGATGTGGCAGATACGCAGTATTTT. Protein product: CATSRYRLDVADTQYF.

This clonotype was counted only a few times. This sequence joins TRBV25-1 and TRBJ2-1; possibly TRBD2 for D (6 bases). V lost 1 base, J lost 4 bases, and 17 bases lay in between. Germline CDR1 MGHDK, CDR2 SYGVNS. This CDR3 is built from 17 residues. CDR3 sequence: CASSESVGGTFYNEQFF. The CDR3 region has the DNA TGTGCCAGCAGTGAATCGGTTGGCGGGACTTTTTACAATGAGCAGTTCTTC.

J is TRBJ2-7 and V is TRBV4-1; 12 positions match TRBD1. In germline, CDR1 is MGHRA, CDR2 YSYEKL. The trim removed 2 bases at V and 8 bases at J, leaving 7 bases unmatched. CDR3 length: 15 amino acids. The DNA for the CDR3 is TGCGCCAGCAGCCAAAGGGACAGGGGGCCTTTCAAGCAGTACTTC. This gives the protein CASSQRDRGPFKQYF.

This clonotype has a handful of counts. The chain uses TRBV12-3 or TRBV12-4 and TRBJ1-5; no clear D gene. Trimming took off 7 bases at V and 7 bases at J, with 14 bases between the two ends. The CDR3 runs 13 residues. CDR3 sequence reads: CASTSFGLQPQHF. CDR3 nucleotide sequence: TGTGCCAGCACCTCCTTCGGGTTACAGCCCCAGCATTTT.